This TCR beta chain originates from a study of molecular identifiers for immune sequencing clone quantification. The CDR3 extends over 14 amino acids. V lost 4 bases, J lost 12 bases, and 18 bases lay in between. Germline values: CDR1 LGHNA, CDR2 YSLEER. Each CDR3 protein gets one entry after TCRdb re-called the PCR reads with MiXCR. The sample holds some 40,000 distinct CDR3 sequences, about a fifth seen once. This clonotype was observed at least ten times. The sequence derives from a human donor in good health. Some libraries in this study had Jurkat cell RNA spiked in. Material: naive CD8+ T cells from blood, with Jurkat cell RNA spiked in. Subset noted: FACS-sorted CD8+CD4-CCR7+CD45RA+ naive T cells. The V gene is TRBV4-3, the J gene TRBJ1-4; D is possibly TRBD1 (5 bases). The CDR3 bases are TGCGCCAGCAGCCGGTTCCGGGGGGACTGGGAACTGTTTTTT. Residues: CASSRFRGDWELFF.